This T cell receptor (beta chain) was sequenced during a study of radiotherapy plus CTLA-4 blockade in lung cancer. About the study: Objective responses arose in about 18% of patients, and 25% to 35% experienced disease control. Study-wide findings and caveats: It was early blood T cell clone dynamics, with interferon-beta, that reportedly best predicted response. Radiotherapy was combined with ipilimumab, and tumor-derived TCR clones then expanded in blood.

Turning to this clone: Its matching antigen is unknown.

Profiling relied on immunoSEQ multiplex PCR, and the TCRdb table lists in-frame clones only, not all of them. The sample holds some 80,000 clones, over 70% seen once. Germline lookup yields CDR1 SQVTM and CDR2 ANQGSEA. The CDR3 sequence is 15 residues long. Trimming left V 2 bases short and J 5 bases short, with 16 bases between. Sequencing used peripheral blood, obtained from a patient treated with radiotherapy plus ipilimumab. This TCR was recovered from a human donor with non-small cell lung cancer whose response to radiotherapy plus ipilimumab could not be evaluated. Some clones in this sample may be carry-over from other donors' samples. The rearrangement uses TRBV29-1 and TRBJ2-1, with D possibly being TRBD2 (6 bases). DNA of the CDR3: TGCAGCGTTGAAAAGAGTCTAGCGCTAAACAATGAGCAGTTCTTC. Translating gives CSVEKSLALNNEQFF.